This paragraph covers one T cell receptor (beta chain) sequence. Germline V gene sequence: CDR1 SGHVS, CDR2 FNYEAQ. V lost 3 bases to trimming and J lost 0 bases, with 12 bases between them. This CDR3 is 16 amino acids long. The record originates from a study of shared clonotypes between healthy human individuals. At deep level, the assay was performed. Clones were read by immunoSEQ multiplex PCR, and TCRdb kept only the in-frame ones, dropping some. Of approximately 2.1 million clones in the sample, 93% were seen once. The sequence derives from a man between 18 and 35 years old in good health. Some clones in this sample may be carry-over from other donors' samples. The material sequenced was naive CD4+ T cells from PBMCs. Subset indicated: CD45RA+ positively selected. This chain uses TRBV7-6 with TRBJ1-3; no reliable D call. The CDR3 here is CASSFELLSSGNTIYF. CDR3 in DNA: TGTGCCAGCAGCTTCGAACTCCTTAGCTCTGGAAACACCATATATTTT.